Reported below is one T cell receptor (beta chain). Data came from immunoSEQ multiplex PCR; TCRdb stores just in-frame clones and leaves some out. The data show around 250,000 clones, with about nine tenths seen just once and 0.95% to 1.5% held by the top ten. The sample belongs to a study of blood T cell repertoires in COVID-19. At the level of the study: The samples span acute and convalescent COVID-19 from the United States, Italy and Spain. PBMCs, B-cell-depleted T cells, or T cells were the source of the cDNA or gDNA that made up the material.

The CDR3 sequence is 15 residues long. Germline-derived CDR1 and CDR2 are SEHNR and FQNEAQ (reference sequence). The ends were cut back, 5 bases at V and 4 bases at J, with 17 bases in the middle. The receptor comes from a woman in her thirties or forties with acute COVID-19. Sequencing used PBMCs or T cells enriched from blood (not recorded which). The genes are TRBV7-9 and TRBJ1-2; D not certain. The CDR3 region is CASSQPDDMGYGYTF. CDR3 nucleotides: TGTGCCAGCAGCCAACCAGATGACATGGGCTATGGCTACACCTTC.